These 32 T cell receptor beta chains originate from one sample sequenced in a study of cytomegalovirus exposure and HLA in healthy donors. The primer mix had 60 Vbeta and 13 Jbeta primers. The method was immunoSEQ multiplex PCR; TCRdb's version includes in-frame clones alone and lacks a portion of them. The data hold about 90,000 clones, with approximately 69% observed a single time. The sample consisted of PBMCs. The receptors derive from a woman aged 45-65 years in good health and CMV-seropositive.

This clone was found a few times. The chain combines TRBV28 with TRBJ1-2; D gene uncertain. CDR3 length equals 14 residues. Germline CDR1 reads MDHEN; CDR2 reads SYDVKM. V was clipped by 9 bases and J by 1 base, with 15 bases between them. The CDR3 here is CASQTLEGNYGYTF. In nucleotides, the CDR3 is TGTGCCAGTCAAACTTTGGAGGGTAACTATGGCTACACCTTC.

Only a few counts were recorded for this clone. This chain uses TRBV11-2 with TRBJ1-1; TRBD1 is a possible D gene (5 bases). The germline V gene encodes CDR1 SGHAT and CDR2 FQNNGV. The CDR3 loop spans 17 amino acids. The V gene lost 0 bases and the J gene lost 5 bases, with 19 bases spanning the gap. CDR3 region: CASSLDGSGGKGTEAFF. CDR3 bases: TGTGCCAGCAGCTTAGATGGTTCGGGGGGGAAGGGTACTGAAGCTTTCTTT.

The chain links TRBV6-1 to TRBJ2-2; 11 bases fit TRBD1. V shed 7 bases, J shed 5 bases, and the junction held 6 bases outside the gene matches. Germline V gene data show CDR1 as MNHNS and CDR2 as SASEGT. The CDR3 is 15 amino acids. The chain's CDR3 is CASNPDRGRTGELFF. CDR3 nucleotide sequence: TGTGCCAGCAACCCGGACAGGGGGCGGACCGGGGAGCTGTTTTTT.

A few counts support this clone. Here the CDR3 reads CASSFRGSGANVLTF. The CDR3 nucleotides are TGCGCCAGCAGCTTTCGGGGCTCTGGGGCCAACGTCCTGACTTTC. This chain connects TRBV5-1 to TRBJ2-6; D possibly corresponds to TRBD2 (5 bases). CDR1 is SGHRS, CDR2 YFSETQ, per germline. The CDR3 contains 15 residues. V was cut by 2 bases and J by 0 bases, with 6 bases left in between.

V usage is TRBV5-1 and J usage is TRBJ2-3, with 16 bases lining up with TRBD2. V shed 4 bases and J 0 bases; nucleotides not matched to a gene: 2. The germline V gene has CDR1 SGHRS and CDR2 YFSETQ. This CDR3 is 17 amino acids long. The CDR3 DNA follows: TGCGCCAGCAGCCCGGGACTAGCGGGGGGGAGCACAGATACGCAGTATTTT. Amino acid sequence: CASSPGLAGGSTDTQYF.

V gene TRBV30 combines with J gene TRBJ1-1, with TRBD1 as a possible D gene (6 bases). From germline, CDR1 is GTSNPN and CDR2 SVGIG (reference sequence). The V gene lost 5 bases and the J gene lost 4 bases, with 11 bases spanning the gap. The CDR3 runs 12 residues. CDR3 protein: CAWGPGATEAFF. The CDR3 nucleotides are TGTGCCTGGGGCCCAGGGGCCACTGAAGCTTTCTTT.

CDR3 region: CASSYSAGASNEQFF. CDR3 bases: TGTGCCAGCAGTTACTCGGCAGGGGCTAGCAATGAGCAGTTCTTC. The genes are TRBV6-6 and TRBJ2-1, with TRBD1 as a possible D gene (6 bases). Trimming shortened V by 0 bases and J by 6 bases, and 12 bases separated the two germline ends. Looked up from germline, CDR1 is MNHNY and CDR2 is SVGAGI (reference sequence). The CDR3 loop spans 15 amino acids.

The chain couples TRBV7-8 to TRBJ1-1; TRBD1 aligns across 8 bases. Germline CDR1 and CDR2: SGHVS and FQNEAQ. The CDR3 has 13 residues. The V gene end was trimmed by 5 bases and the J gene end by 3 bases; junction bases not matched to a gene: 2. The CDR3 here is CASSQDRDTEAFF. The CDR3 DNA is TGTGCCAGCAGCCAGGACAGGGACACTGAAGCTTTCTTT.

The rearrangement uses TRBV19 and TRBJ1-5; 10 positions agree with TRBD1. Trimming took 6 bases from V and 2 from J; bases not matched to a gene: 7. The V gene's germline CDR1 is LNHDA and CDR2 SQIVND (reference sequence). This CDR3 contains 16 residues. The CDR3 sequence: CASSLGTGAGNQPQHF. The CDR3 DNA sequence: TGTGCCAGTAGCCTGGGGACAGGGGCGGGCAATCAGCCCCAGCATTTT. The complete variable domain, with remaining parts taken from reference TRBV19 and TRBJ1-5, reads DGGITQSPKYLFRKEGQNVTLSCEQNLNHDAMYWYRQDPGQGLRLIYYSQIVNDFQKGDIAEGYSVSREKKESFPLTVTSAQKNPTAFYLCASSLGTGAGNQPQHFGDGTRLSIL.

This clone showed up just a few times. This chain links TRBV9 with TRBJ2-7; D may be TRBD2 (5 bases). The germline gives CDR1 SGDLS, CDR2 YYNGEE. This CDR3 is 12 amino acids long. V lost 0 bases to trimming and J lost 8 bases, with 9 bases between them. The CDR3 DNA reads TGTGCCAGCAGCGTAGGCGACGGGAAGCAGTACTTC. As protein: CASSVGDGKQYF.

V usage is TRBV7-6 and J usage is TRBJ2-3; 12 bases line up with TRBD1. The CDR3 is made up of 14 amino acids. Germline assignment: CDR1 SGHVS and CDR2 FNYEAQ. Unmatched junction bases numbered 3, after V lost 5 bases and J lost 6 bases. The DNA of the CDR3 is TGTGCCAGCAGCATGGGACAGGGGGCTGATACGCAGTATTTT. Amino acid sequence: CASSMGQGADTQYF.

This rearrangement joins TRBV2 to TRBJ2-7, with TRBD2 matching 10 bases. With 6 bases clipped from V and 7 bases from J, the junction kept 12 bases outside the gene matches. Germline CDR1 is SNHLY and CDR2 is FYNNEI. This CDR3 comprises 15 residues. CDR3 amino acids: CASRSEASGGREQYF. DNA of the CDR3: TGTGCCAGCAGATCTGAGGCTAGCGGGGGACGGGAGCAGTACTTC.

This clone was detected once. The chain employs TRBV18 and TRBJ1-2, with 7 bases lining up with TRBD1. Germline V CDR1 and CDR2: KGHSH, LQKENI. CDR3 length equals 15 residues. Trimming cost V 6 bases and J 8 bases; bases outside gene matches: 15. The CDR3 DNA reads as TGTGCCAGCTCCCTGAACACAGGGGACCTTGGAGGCTACACCTTC. Its translation is CASSLNTGDLGGYTF.

In this sample, this clone turned up a few times. V gene TRBV30 combines with J gene TRBJ2-5; D is possibly TRBD2 (6 bases). The CDR3 is 13 residues long. The germline V and J ends were trimmed by 1 base and 4 bases, with 10 bases remaining between them. The germline CDR1 and CDR2 sequences are GTSNPN and SVGIG (reference sequence). The DNA of the CDR3 is TGTGCCTGGAGTGGACTAGTCGGAGAGACCCAGTACTTC. Protein product: CAWSGLVGETQYF.

The V and J genes are TRBV5-1 and TRBJ2-5; TRBD2 matches 10 bases. Per the germline V gene, CDR1 is SGHRS and CDR2 is YFSETQ. The CDR3 contains 17 residues. V lost 0 bases, J lost 5 bases, and 10 bases stayed unmatched. The CDR3 loop reads CASSLGMSSGGRETQYF. The CDR3 DNA is TGCGCCAGCAGCTTGGGGATGTCTAGCGGGGGTCGTGAGACCCAGTACTTC.

This chain uses TRBV11-2 with TRBJ2-2; TRBD1 matches at 7 bases. Trimming at V came to 1 base and at J to 3 bases, leaving 8 bases not matched to a gene. CDR3 length: 17 amino acids. In germline, CDR1 is SGHAT, CDR2 FQNNGV. CDR3 in amino acids: CASSLVPRDSYTGELFF. Here the CDR3 DNA reads TGTGCCAGCAGCTTAGTCCCCAGGGACAGTTACACCGGGGAGCTGTTTTTT.

V usage is TRBV15 and J usage is TRBJ2-1, with 9 bases that match TRBD1. Germline V gene data show CDR1 as LNHNV and CDR2 as YYDKDF (reference sequence). The CDR3 runs to 15 residues. With 0 bases clipped from V and 15 bases from J, the junction kept 12 bases outside the gene matches. CDR3 in amino acids: CATSREGTGSFLPFF. The CDR3 nucleotides read TGTGCCACCAGCAGAGAGGGGACAGGGTCTTTTCTTCCGTTCTTC.

Remarks on this clone: At the DNA level, this CDR3 is encoded by other sequences in the same sample as well. CDR3 protein: CASSLEGSYNSPLHF. In nucleotides, the CDR3 is TGTGCCAGCAGTTTAGAGGGCTCCTATAATTCACCCCTCCACTTT. V gene TRBV28 combines with J gene TRBJ1-6, with D unresolved. Germline assignment: CDR1 MDHEN and CDR2 SYDVKM. The CDR3 has 15 amino acids. Between the trimmed V and J ends, which lost 2 bases and 0 bases, there was a span of 5 bases. Together with reference TRBV28 and TRBJ1-6, the CDR3 gives the full variable domain: DVKVTQSSRYLVKRTGEKVFLECVQDMDHENMFWYRQDPGLGLRLIYFSYDVKMKEKGDIPEGYSVSREKKERFSLILESASTNQTSMYLCASSLEGSYNSPLHFGNGTRLTVT.

A remark on this clone: This CDR3 is also generated by other DNA sequences in the sample. The CDR3: CAWSVGGTGELFF. DNA for the CDR3: TGTGCCTGGAGTGTCGGGGGCACCGGGGAGCTGTTTTTT. This sequence joins TRBV30 and TRBJ2-2, with a tentative D call TRBD2 (6 bases). Germline V CDR1 and CDR2: GTSNPN, SVGIG (reference sequence). The CDR3 is 13 residues long. Trimming left V 0 bases short and J 4 bases short, with 6 bases between.

The chain couples TRBV9 to TRBJ2-5; tentative D call: TRBD2 (6 bases). The germline V and J ends were trimmed by 0 bases and 2 bases, with 11 bases remaining between them. CDR3 length equals 15 residues. The germline V gene has CDR1 SGDLS and CDR2 YYNGEE. The CDR3 region is CASSVGGRGQETQYF. For the CDR3, the DNA is TGTGCCAGCAGCGTAGGGGGTCGGGGGCAAGAGACCCAGTACTTC.

The rearrangement links TRBV5-1 to TRBJ2-3, with 7 bases aligning to TRBD1. The germline V gene encodes CDR1 SGHRS and CDR2 YFSETQ. With V trimmed by 0 bases and J by 0 bases, 4 bases remained unmatched. This CDR3 comprises 16 residues. CDR3 sequence reads: CASSLGGQTSTDTQYF. In nucleotides, the CDR3 is TGCGCCAGCAGCTTGGGGGGACAGACTAGCACAGATACGCAGTATTTT.

CDR3 sequence reads: CASRGDSESSYNSPLHF. The CDR3 nucleotides are TGTGCCAGCAGGGGGGACTCCGAGAGCTCCTATAATTCACCCCTCCACTTT. The gene calls are TRBV2 and TRBJ1-6, with a possible D match to TRBD1 (5 bases). The CDR3 runs 17 residues. Per germline, CDR1 SNHLY and CDR2 FYNNEI. Deletions cut 6 bases from V and 0 bases from J, with 15 bases between.

The chain combines TRBV27 with TRBJ2-2; 12 positions agree with TRBD1. The V segment lost 3 bases and the J segment 6 bases; nucleotides outside the gene matches: 5. There are 16 residues in the CDR3. In germline, CDR1 is MNHEY, CDR2 SMNVEV (reference sequence). The CDR3 sequence is CASSLSGTGGPGELFF. The CDR3 bases are TGTGCCAGCAGTTTGTCCGGGACAGGGGGCCCCGGGGAGCTGTTTTTT.

As DNA, the CDR3 is TGTGCCAGCAGTTTACGAGGTGAAAAACTGTTTTTT. It translates to CASSLRGEKLFF. The chain links TRBV28 to TRBJ1-4; D ambiguous. Trimming removed 2 bases from V and 7 bases from J, with 5 bases in between. The CDR3 is 12 residues long. Per the germline V gene, CDR1 is MDHEN and CDR2 is SYDVKM.

The V gene is TRBV30, the J gene TRBJ2-5; TRBD2 aligns across 15 bases. The CDR3 sequence is 17 residues long. CDR1 is GTSNPN and CDR2 is SVGIG in the germline V gene (reference sequence). V gave up 2 bases and J gave up 4 bases; unmatched junction bases: 8. CDR3 sequence (DNA): TGTGCCTGGAGTCCTGGACTAGCGGGGGGGCGGGGAGAGACCCAGTACTTC. Encoded protein: CAWSPGLAGGRGETQYF.

The V gene is TRBV7-6, the J gene TRBJ2-5; 7 nucleotides match TRBD2. The germline V gene encodes CDR1 SGHVS and CDR2 FNYEAQ. The ends lost 1 base at V and 5 bases at J; junction bases unmatched: 13. The CDR3 is 17 amino acids. In DNA, the CDR3 is TGTGCCAGCAGCTTAGGGCTAGCGGATACTAGCTGGGAGACCCAGTACTTC. This gives the protein CASSLGLADTSWETQYF.

This clone was detected a few times. The gene calls are TRBV9 and TRBJ1-6, with no clear D. Germline assignment: CDR1 SGDLS and CDR2 YYNGEE. V lost 3 bases to trimming and J lost 4 bases, with 17 bases between them. CDR3 size: 17 residues. CDR3 sequence (DNA): TGTGCCAGCAGCGCAGAACGGGATGCCGTGTATAATTCACCCCTCCACTTT. Protein sequence: CASSAERDAVYNSPLHF.

V gene TRBV5-1 combines with J gene TRBJ2-5; maybe TRBD1 (6 bases). The V gene's germline CDR1 is SGHRS and CDR2 YFSETQ. The ends were cut back, 4 bases at V and 1 base at J, with 8 bases in the middle. This CDR3 has 13 residues. As DNA, the CDR3 is TGCGCCAGCAGCCCGACAGGCCAAGAGACCCAGTACTTC. It encodes CASSPTGQETQYF.

This chain joins TRBV29-1 and TRBJ2-5; TRBD1 matches at 7 bases. The J call is in doubt because the DNA end fits TRBJ2-7 better. This CDR3 is 16 amino acids long. The V gene's germline CDR1 is SQVTM and CDR2 ANQGSEA. This CDR3 is CSVEEPTGLQSYEQYF. The CDR3, as DNA: TGCAGCGTTGAAGAGCCGACAGGGCTCCAGTCCTACGAGCAGTACTTC.

This clone was picked up a small number of times. V and J are TRBV19 and TRBJ2-3, with a weak D call TRBD1 (5 bases). Germline loops: CDR1 LNHDA, CDR2 SQIVND (reference sequence). The V gene lost 3 bases and the J gene lost 6 bases, with 16 bases spanning the gap. This CDR3 has 15 amino acids. The chain's CDR3 is CASSIGTGSWDTQYF. DNA of the CDR3: TGTGCCAGTAGTATTGGCACAGGTAGCTGGGATACGCAGTATTTT.

This chain links TRBV20-1 with TRBJ1-1; unclear D gene. There are 9 residues in the CDR3. Trimming cost V 6 bases and J 11 bases, with 10 bases left between them. Germline CDR1 DFQATT, CDR2 SNEGSKA (reference sequence). The CDR3 nucleotides are TGCAGTGCCGCAGGAAGGGCTTTCTTT. Translating it yields CSAAGRAFF.

This clone was detected once. This chain uses TRBV5-3 with TRBJ2-3; 7 positions agree with TRBD1. TRBV5-3 belongs to the ORF category, with a function that is uncertain. CDR3 size: 14 residues. V was clipped by 4 bases and J by 2 bases; unmatched bases: 4. The CDR3 DNA sequence: TGTGCCAGAAGCCGACAGGGATTCACAGATACGCAGTATTTT. Protein sequence: CARSRQGFTDTQYF.